This T cell receptor beta chain emerged from a study of Graves' ophthalmopathy and Graves' hyperthyroidism. Trimming left V 0 bases short and J 7 bases short, with 21 bases between. The V gene's germline CDR1 is DFQATT and CDR2 SNEGSKA (reference sequence). This CDR3 comprises 16 residues. Scientists amplified the TCR beta CDR3 regions from RNA transcripts. An opening RT-PCR round employed HTBI primers and preceded a second-round multiplex PCR. TCRdb independently ran MiXCR on the multiplex PCR reads; one entry per CDR3 protein. The sample contains about 740,000 distinct CDR3 sequences, roughly 40% of which appear only once. Ophthalmopathy cases showed moderate-to-severe activity, scoring CAS ≥3 and NOSPECS ≥4, with duration under 3 months. Study outcomes and limitations: Sensitivity of about 70% and specificity of around 72% were achieved by the model that predicted ophthalmopathy progression. Blood also harbored most expanded thyroid clonotypes above 0.001 frequency.

This clonotype was observed many times. The antigen is unknown. The chain joins TRBV20-1 to TRBJ1-1; D gene ambiguous. This sequence was found in an adult man with Graves' ophthalmopathy. Material: peripheral blood. CDR3 sequence reads: CSARDRQSFMLGEAFF. CDR3 nucleotide sequence: TGCAGTGCTAGAGATCGGCAATCCTTTATGTTGGGTGAAGCTTTCTTT.